Listed below are T cell receptor beta chains from one sample, sequenced in a study of T-cell memory formation after mild COVID-19. Each CDR3 protein is one row after TCRdb ran MiXCR on the 5' RACE reads. The sample comprises 140,000 to 150,000 distinct CDR3 sequences, roughly 24% of which are singletons, and roughly 24% rests with the top ten. Input material: PBMCs or a T cell subset sorted from them (not recorded which). Receptor source: an adult woman who had mild COVID-19 (a few samples of this study predate the infection). Cell type and time point are not known. The CDR3 runs from the conserved cysteine through the conserved F or W. A D gene is named only where the DNA matches it firmly. Not all rows give a size; the values are once, few, many and, for expanded clones, a class.

clone size	V gene	J gene	D gene	CDR3 DNA	CDR3 protein
NA	TRBV4-2	TRBJ2-5	NA	TGTGCCAGCAGCCAAGAGAGGGCGAGTCAACCAGAGACCCAGTACTTC	CASSQERASQPETQYF
NA	TRBV28	TRBJ2-7	NA	TGTGCCAGCACCACGAGAACAGGGCGGGAAGAGCAGTACTTC	CASTTRTGREEQYF
few	TRBV7-9	TRBJ2-7	TRBD2	TGTGCCAGCAGCTTAGTTAGCGGGAGCTACTACGAGCAGTACTTC	CASSLVSGSYYEQYF
medium-sized	TRBV29-1	TRBJ2-5	TRBD2	TGCAGCGTTGAGCCTATGACTAGCGGGGGGGCCTACGGGCAAGAGACCCAGTACTTC	CSVEPMTSGGAYGQETQYF
NA	TRBV9	TRBJ2-7	NA	TGTGCCAGCAGCGTAGTTCCAGGGGATTACGAGCAGTACTTC	CASSVVPGDYEQYF
NA	TRBV7-2	TRBJ2-3	NA	TGTGCCAGCAGCCTTACTAGGGCTAGCACAGATACGCAGTATTTT	CASSLTRASTDTQYF
NA	TRBV24-1	TRBJ2-1	TRBD2	TGTGCCACCAGTGGCTTCGGGACTAGCGGGAGAGATGAGCAGTTCTTC	CATSGFGTSGRDEQFF
few	TRBV9	TRBJ2-5	NA	TGTGCCAGCAGCGTAGGAGGGGGGGCATTCGGAGAGACCCAGTACTTC	CASSVGGGAFGETQYF
few	TRBV7-2	TRBJ2-1	NA	TGTGCCAGCAGCTCCTTCAATGAGCAGTTCTTC	CASSSFNEQFF
NA	TRBV5-6	TRBJ1-2	TRBD1	TGTGCCAGCAGCCCTTTTCCCGGGACAGTCTTGGGTAACTATGGCTACACCTTC	CASSPFPGTVLGNYGYTF
NA	TRBV29-1	TRBJ1-2	NA	TGCAGCGTTGTGTCGGGGGGCTATGGCTACACCTTC	CSVVSGGYGYTF
NA	TRBV12-3/TRBV12-4	TRBJ2-7	TRBD1	TGTGCCAGCAGTCGTCCCGGGACAGGTTTGTACGAGCAGTACTTC	CASSRPGTGLYEQYF
NA	TRBV19	TRBJ1-1	NA	TGTGCCAGTAGTATTGGGGGGTCCACTGAAGCTTTCTTT	CASSIGGSTEAFF
NA	TRBV5-6	TRBJ2-3	TRBD1	TGTGCCAGCAGCACCGGACAGGGTAAAGCAGATACGCAGTATTTT	CASSTGQGKADTQYF
many	TRBV7-2	TRBJ2-1	TRBD2	TGTGCCAGCAGCTTAGACACTAGCGGGTTCAATGAGCAGTTCTTC	CASSLDTSGFNEQFF
few	TRBV10-3	TRBJ2-3	NA	TGTGCCATCAGGGACGGGACGAAAGATACGCAGTATTTT	CAIRDGTKDTQYF
few	TRBV12-3/TRBV12-4	TRBJ1-1	NA	TGTGCCAGCTCTATTGCGCCTCACACTGAAGCTTTCTTT	CASSIAPHTEAFF
few	TRBV7-8	TRBJ2-5	NA	TGTGCCAGCAGCTTAGTGCAGGGCGCGCGAGTTAGTCGTTTGGATATGGAGACCCAGTACTTC	CASSLVQGARVSRLDMETQYF
NA	TRBV7-6	TRBJ2-1	TRBD2	TGTGCCAGCAGCCCCTATCGGCCGGGACTAGCGGGAGAGGTGTCCTACAATGAGCAGTTCTTC	CASSPYRPGLAGEVSYNEQFF
NA	TRBV10-3	TRBJ2-1	NA	TGTGCCATCAGTACGGCCGGGATTACCTACAATGAGCAGTTCTTC	CAISTAGITYNEQFF
many	TRBV12-3/TRBV12-4	TRBJ1-1	NA	TGTGCCAGCAGTAGGAACACTGAAGCTTTCTTT	CASSRNTEAFF
few	TRBV11-2	TRBJ2-5	NA	TGTGCCAGCAACCGCCAAACGGCGCGTAAAGAGACCCAGTACTTC	CASNRQTARKETQYF
few	TRBV9	TRBJ2-1	NA	TGTGCCAGCAGCGCCCCAGGGTCAAGCTCCTACAATGAGCAGTTCTTC	CASSAPGSSSYNEQFF
few	TRBV29-1	TRBJ1-1	NA	TGCAGCGTGGAAACTATGAACACTGAAGCTTTCTTT	CSVETMNTEAFF
NA	TRBV6-2/TRBV6-3	TRBJ2-3	NA	TGTGCCAGCAGGAGTGTCGGGACTTCCACAGATACGCAGTATTTT	CASRSVGTSTDTQYF
NA	TRBV7-8	TRBJ2-1	TRBD2	TGTGCCAGCAGCGCACGGACTAGCGGAGTTTACAATGAGCAGTTCTTC	CASSARTSGVYNEQFF
NA	TRBV6-2/TRBV6-3	TRBJ2-7	TRBD2	TGTGCCAGCAGTTACCCACGGCGGGAGGAAACCTACGAGCAGTACTTC	CASSYPRREETYEQYF
NA	TRBV5-1	TRBJ1-1	TRBD1	TGCGCCAGCAGCTGGGGACAGGGGTCTGATTCGGCTTTCTTT	CASSWGQGSDSAFF
NA	TRBV29-1	TRBJ1-2	TRBD1	TGCAGCGCTCCGGTTCAACAGGGGCCTGGCTACACCTTC	CSAPVQQGPGYTF
few	TRBV10-3	TRBJ1-1	TRBD1	TGTGCCATCAGTTCTGACAGGGGCGATGGGACTGAAGCTTTCTTT	CAISSDRGDGTEAFF
few	TRBV4-1	TRBJ1-1	NA	TGCGCCAGCAGCCAATCATATGGCGTTGGCACTGAAGCTTTCTTT	CASSQSYGVGTEAFF
NA	TRBV2	TRBJ1-1	NA	TGTGCCAGCATAGGGAAACTGAACACTGAAGCTTTCTTT	CASIGKLNTEAFF
few	TRBV11-2	TRBJ2-7	TRBD1	TGTGCCAGTACCGGGACAGTGGACGAGCAGTACTTC	CASTGTVDEQYF
few	TRBV12-3/TRBV12-4	TRBJ1-1	NA	TGTGCCAGCAGTTCGCATGCAACTACTGAAGCTTTCTTT	CASSSHATTEAFF